This entry concerns a single T cell receptor beta chain. This sample is drawn from a study of blood T cell repertoires in COVID-19. Overall study context: The study drew acute and convalescent COVID-19 samples from the United States, Italy and Spain. T cells, B-cell-depleted T cells, or PBMCs supplied cDNA or gDNA.

From germline, CDR1 is SNHLY and CDR2 FYNNEI. The junction had 3 bases not matched to a gene; V was cut back by 7 bases and J by 7 bases. This CDR3 has 14 residues. The authors' processing: Scientists estimated how many nucleated cells there were by amplifying reference gene primers. The assay was immunoSEQ multiplex PCR, and TCRdb's table has in-frame clones only and misses some. That table is the source of V, J and clone size, and D and trimming were worked out from the DNA. Among around 79,000 clones listed, roughly four fifths were seen once. The chain uses TRBV2 and TRBJ2-1; 14 bases align to TRBD2. The sequenced material came from peripheral blood. The TCR originated in a woman aged 55 to 70 with acute or convalescent COVID-19. CDR3 sequence: CASMTSGGVNEQFF. The CDR3 coding sequence is TGTGCCAGCATGACTAGCGGGGGGGTAAATGAGCAGTTCTTC.